Below, one TCR beta chain is given with its context. Sequencing was performed with immunoSEQ multiplex PCR; in TCRdb, only in-frame clones are kept and a portion is missing. The sample holds roughly 190,000 clones, approximately 80% seen once. This sample was included in a study of blood T cell repertoires in COVID-19. Per the germline V gene, CDR1 is MGHRA and CDR2 is YSYEKL. V lost 0 bases and J lost 6; bases outside the gene matches: 12. The CDR3 covers 17 residues. This clonotype was sampled from a woman aged 55-70 years with acute COVID-19. The chain uses TRBV4-1 and TRBJ2-3, with TRBD2 identical over 7 bases. Specimen: PBMCs or T cells enriched from blood (not recorded which). CDR3 residues: CASSQEGRVGGADTQYF. CDR3 DNA sequence: TGCGCCAGCAGCCAAGAAGGCAGAGTGGGAGGGGCGGATACGCAGTATTTT.